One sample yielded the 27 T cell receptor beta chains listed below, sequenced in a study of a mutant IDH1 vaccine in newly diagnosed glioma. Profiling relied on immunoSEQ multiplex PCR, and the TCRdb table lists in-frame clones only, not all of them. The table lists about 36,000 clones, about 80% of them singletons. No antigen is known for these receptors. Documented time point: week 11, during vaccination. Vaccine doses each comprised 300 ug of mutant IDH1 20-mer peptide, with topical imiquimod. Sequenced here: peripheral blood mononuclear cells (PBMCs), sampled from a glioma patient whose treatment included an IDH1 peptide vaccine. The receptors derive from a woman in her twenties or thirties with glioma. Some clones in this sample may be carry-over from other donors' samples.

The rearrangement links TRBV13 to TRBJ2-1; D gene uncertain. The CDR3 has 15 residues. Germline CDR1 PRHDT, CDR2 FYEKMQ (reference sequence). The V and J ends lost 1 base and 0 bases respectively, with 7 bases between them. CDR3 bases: TGTGCCAGCAGCTTAGCGACAAGCTCCTACAATGAGCAGTTCTTC. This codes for CASSLATSSYNEQFF.

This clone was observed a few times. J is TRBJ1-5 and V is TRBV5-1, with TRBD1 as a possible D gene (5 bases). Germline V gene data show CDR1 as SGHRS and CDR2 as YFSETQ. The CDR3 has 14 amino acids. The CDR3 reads CSPQGSAGNQPQHF. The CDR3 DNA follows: TGCTCCCCGCAGGGCTCGGCAGGCAATCAGCCCCAGCATTTT.

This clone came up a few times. CDR3 sequence: CASSPGGRKNTEAFF. CDR3 in DNA: TGTGCCAGCAGCCCTGGCGGACGGAAGAACACTGAAGCTTTCTTT. The genes are TRBV5-4 and TRBJ1-1, with D uncertain. Trimming shortened V by 4 bases and J by 1 base, and 14 bases separated the two germline ends. The CDR3 runs 15 residues. Germline values: CDR1 SGHNT, CDR2 YYREEE (reference sequence).

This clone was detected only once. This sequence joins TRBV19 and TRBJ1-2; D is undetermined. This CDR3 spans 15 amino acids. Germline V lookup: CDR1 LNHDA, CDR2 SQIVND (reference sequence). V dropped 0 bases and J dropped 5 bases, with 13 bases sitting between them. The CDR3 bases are TGTGCCAGTAGTATAGATCATGCGGCAGTTTATGGCTACACCTTC. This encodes CASSIDHAAVYGYTF.

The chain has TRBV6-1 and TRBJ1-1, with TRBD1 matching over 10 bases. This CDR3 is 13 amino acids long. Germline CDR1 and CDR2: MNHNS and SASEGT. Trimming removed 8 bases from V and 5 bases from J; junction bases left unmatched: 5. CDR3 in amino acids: CASRDRGWTEAFF. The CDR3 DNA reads TGTGCCAGCCGGGACAGGGGTTGGACTGAAGCTTTCTTT.

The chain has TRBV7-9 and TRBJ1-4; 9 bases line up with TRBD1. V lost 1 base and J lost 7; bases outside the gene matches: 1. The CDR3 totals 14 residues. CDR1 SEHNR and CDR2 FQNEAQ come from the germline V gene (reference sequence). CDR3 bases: TGTGCCAGCAGCTTAGGGACAGGGGCTGAAAAACTGTTTTTT. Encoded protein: CASSLGTGAEKLFF.

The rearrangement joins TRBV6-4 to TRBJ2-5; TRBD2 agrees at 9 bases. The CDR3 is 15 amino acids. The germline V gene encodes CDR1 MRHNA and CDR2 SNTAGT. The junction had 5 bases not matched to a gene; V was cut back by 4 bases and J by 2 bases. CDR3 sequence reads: CASSVTSGGQETQYF. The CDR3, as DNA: TGTGCCAGCAGTGTGACTAGCGGAGGGCAAGAGACCCAGTACTTC.

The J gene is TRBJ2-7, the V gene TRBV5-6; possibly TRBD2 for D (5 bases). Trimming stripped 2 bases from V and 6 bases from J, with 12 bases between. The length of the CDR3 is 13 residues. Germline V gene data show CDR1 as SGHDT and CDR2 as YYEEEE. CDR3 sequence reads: CASSFIERIEQYF. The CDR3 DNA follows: TGTGCCAGCAGCTTCATTGAGCGGATCGAGCAGTACTTC.

The CDR3 DNA is TGCGCCAGCAGCTTCGGCTCCCCTGGCACCGGGGAGCTGTTTTTT. It translates to CASSFGSPGTGELFF. This sequence joins TRBV5-1 and TRBJ2-2, with unresolved D. The CDR3 length is 15 residues. Germline CDR1 is SGHRS and CDR2 is YFSETQ. The ends were cut back, 2 bases at V and 4 bases at J, with 12 bases in the middle.

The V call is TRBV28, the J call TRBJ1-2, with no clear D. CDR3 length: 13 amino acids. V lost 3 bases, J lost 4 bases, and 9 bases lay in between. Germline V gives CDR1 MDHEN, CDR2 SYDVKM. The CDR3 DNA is TGTGCCAGCAGTTTTCCCTGGGGCTATGGCTACACCTTC. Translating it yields CASSFPWGYGYTF.

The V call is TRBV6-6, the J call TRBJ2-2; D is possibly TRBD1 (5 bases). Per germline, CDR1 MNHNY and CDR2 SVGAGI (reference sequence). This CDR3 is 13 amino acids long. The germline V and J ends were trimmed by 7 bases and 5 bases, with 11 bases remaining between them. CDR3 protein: CASTKQGTGELFF. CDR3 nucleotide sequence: TGTGCCAGCACCAAGCAGGGAACCGGGGAGCTGTTTTTT.

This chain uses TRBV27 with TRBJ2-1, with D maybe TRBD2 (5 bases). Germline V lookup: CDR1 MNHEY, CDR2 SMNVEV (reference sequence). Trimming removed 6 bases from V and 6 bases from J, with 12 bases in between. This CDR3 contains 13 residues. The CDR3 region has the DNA TGTGCCAGCAGCCCCCTCGAGGGCAATGAGCAGTTCTTC. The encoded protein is CASSPLEGNEQFF.

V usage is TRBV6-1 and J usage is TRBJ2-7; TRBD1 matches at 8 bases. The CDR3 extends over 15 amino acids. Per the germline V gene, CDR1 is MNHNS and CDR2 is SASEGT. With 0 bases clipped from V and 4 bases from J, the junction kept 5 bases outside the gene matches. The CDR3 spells CASSEAGTGLYEQYF. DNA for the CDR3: TGTGCCAGCAGTGAAGCCGGGACAGGATTATACGAGCAGTACTTC.

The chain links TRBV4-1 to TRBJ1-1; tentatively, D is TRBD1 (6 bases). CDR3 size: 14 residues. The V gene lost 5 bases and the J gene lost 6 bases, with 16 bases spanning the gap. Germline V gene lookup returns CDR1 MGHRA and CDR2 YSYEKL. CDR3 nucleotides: TGCGCCAGCAGCGAGGGGGGGGCAAACCCTGAAGCTTTCTTT. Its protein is CASSEGGANPEAFF.

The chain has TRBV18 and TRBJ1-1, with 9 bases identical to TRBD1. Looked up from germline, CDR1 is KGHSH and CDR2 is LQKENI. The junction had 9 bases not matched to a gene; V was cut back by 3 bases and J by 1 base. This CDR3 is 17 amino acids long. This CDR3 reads CASSPIRQGGGNTEAFF. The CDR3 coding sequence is TGTGCCAGCTCACCTATCAGACAGGGGGGAGGGAACACTGAAGCTTTCTTT.

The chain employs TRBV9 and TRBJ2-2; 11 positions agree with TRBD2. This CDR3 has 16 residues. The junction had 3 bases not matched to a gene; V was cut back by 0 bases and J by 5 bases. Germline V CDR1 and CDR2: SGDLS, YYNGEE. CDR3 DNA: TGTGCCAGCAGCGTAGAAGGGACTAGCGGAACCGGGGAGCTGTTTTTT. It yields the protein CASSVEGTSGTGELFF.

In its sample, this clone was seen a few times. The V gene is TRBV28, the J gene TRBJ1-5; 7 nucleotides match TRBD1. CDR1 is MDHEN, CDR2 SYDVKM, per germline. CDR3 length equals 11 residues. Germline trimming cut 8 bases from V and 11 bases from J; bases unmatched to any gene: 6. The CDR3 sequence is CASQGGSAQHF. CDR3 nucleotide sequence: TGTGCCAGCCAGGGGGGGTCGGCCCAGCATTTT.

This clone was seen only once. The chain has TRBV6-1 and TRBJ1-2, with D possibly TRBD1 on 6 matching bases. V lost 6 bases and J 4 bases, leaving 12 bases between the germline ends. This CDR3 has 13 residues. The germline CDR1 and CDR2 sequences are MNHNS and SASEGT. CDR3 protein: CASREGVSYGYTF. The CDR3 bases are TGTGCCAGCAGGGAGGGGGTTTCCTATGGCTACACCTTC.

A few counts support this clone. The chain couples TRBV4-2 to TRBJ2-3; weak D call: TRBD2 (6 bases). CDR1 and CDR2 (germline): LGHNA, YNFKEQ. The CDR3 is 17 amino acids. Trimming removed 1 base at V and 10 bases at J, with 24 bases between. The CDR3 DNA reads TGTGCCAGCAGCCAAGCGTCCAGCGGAACTTCTGGGGGGTCGCAGTATTTT. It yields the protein CASSQASSGTSGGSQYF.

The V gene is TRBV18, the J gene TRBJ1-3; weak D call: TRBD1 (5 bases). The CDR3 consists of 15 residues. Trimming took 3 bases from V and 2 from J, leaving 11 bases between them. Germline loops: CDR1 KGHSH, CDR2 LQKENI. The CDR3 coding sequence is TGTGCCAGCTCACCCTCTACGGGGGCTGGAAACACCATATATTTT. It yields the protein CASSPSTGAGNTIYF.

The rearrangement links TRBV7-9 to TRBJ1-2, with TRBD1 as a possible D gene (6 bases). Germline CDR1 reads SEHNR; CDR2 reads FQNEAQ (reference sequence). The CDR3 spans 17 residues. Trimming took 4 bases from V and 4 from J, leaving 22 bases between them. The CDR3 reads CASSSGDQGPHLYGYTF. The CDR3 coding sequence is TGTGCCAGCAGCTCGGGTGACCAGGGGCCGCACCTCTATGGCTACACCTTC.

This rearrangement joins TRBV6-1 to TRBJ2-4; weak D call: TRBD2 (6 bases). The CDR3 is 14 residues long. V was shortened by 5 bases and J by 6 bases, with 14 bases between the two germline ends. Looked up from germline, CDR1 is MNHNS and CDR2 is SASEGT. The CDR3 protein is CASSPSSVGNIQYF. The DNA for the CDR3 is TGTGCCAGCAGTCCCTCTAGCGTGGGAAACATTCAGTACTTC.

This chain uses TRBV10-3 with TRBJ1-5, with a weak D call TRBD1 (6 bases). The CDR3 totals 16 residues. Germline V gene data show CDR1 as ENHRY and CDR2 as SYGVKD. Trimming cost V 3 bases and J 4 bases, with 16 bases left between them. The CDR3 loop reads CAISDQRLGGNQPQHF. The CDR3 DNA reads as TGTGCCATCAGTGACCAACGGTTAGGGGGGAATCAGCCCCAGCATTTT.

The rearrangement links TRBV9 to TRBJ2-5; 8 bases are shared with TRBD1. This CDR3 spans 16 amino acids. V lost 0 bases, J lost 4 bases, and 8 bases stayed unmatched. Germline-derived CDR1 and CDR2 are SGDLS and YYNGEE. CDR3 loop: CASSVGPGGWGETQYF. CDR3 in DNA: TGTGCCAGCAGCGTAGGACCAGGGGGCTGGGGAGAGACCCAGTACTTC.

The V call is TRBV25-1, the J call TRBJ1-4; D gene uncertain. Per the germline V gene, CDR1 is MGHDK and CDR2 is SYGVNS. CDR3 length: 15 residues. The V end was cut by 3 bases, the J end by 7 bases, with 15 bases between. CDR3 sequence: CASSDPEGFVEKLFF. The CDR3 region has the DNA TGTGCCAGCAGTGACCCCGAAGGGTTTGTTGAAAAACTGTTTTTT.

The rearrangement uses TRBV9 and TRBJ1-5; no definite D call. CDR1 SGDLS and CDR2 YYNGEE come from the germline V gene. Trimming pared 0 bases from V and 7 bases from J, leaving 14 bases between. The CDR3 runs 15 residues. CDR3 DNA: TGTGCCAGCAGCGTAGGATCGGGGTTGGGACAGCCCCAGCATTTT. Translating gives CASSVGSGLGQPQHF.

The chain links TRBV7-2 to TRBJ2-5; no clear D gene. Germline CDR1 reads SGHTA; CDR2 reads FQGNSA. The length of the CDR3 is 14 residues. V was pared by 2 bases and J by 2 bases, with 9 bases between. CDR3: CASSLSYSQETQYF. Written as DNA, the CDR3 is TGTGCCAGCAGCTTATCTTACAGTCAAGAGACCCAGTACTTC. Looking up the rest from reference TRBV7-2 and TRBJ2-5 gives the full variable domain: GAGVSQSPSNKVTEKGKDVELRCDPISGHTALYWYRQSLGQGLEFLIYFQGNSAPDKSGLPSDRFSAERTGGSVSTLTIQRTQQEDSAVYLCASSLSYSQETQYFGPGTRLLVL.